The rows below give T cell receptor beta chains drawn from one sample of a study of blood T cell repertoires in COVID-19. Data came from immunoSEQ multiplex PCR; TCRdb stores just in-frame clones and leaves some out. The data show about 220,000 clones, about 86% seen once. Sequencing used peripheral blood. The receptors stem from a woman aged 25 to 39 who had recovered from COVID-19. CDR3s include the opening cysteine and the closing phenylalanine or tryptophan. The D gene is left open where the match is weak. Size tells how often a clone was seen (once, few, many) or the class of an expanded clone, and some rows leave it out.

CDR3 protein: CASTQPGASTDTQYF
CDR3 DNA: TGTGCCAGCACCCAACCAGGGGCCTCCACAGATACGCAGTATTTT
D gene: NA
clone size: NA
J gene: TRBJ2-3
V gene: TRBV25-1

CDR3 protein: CASSIVAGASYEQYF
CDR3 DNA: TGTGCCAGTAGTATAGTGGCAGGGGCATCCTACGAGCAGTACTTC
D gene: NA
clone size: once
J gene: TRBJ2-7
V gene: TRBV19

CDR3 protein: CASSPPSVDGGEKLFF
CDR3 DNA: TGTGCCAGCTCACCACCGTCCGTGGACGGAGGTGAAAAACTGTTTTTT
D gene: NA
clone size: NA
J gene: TRBJ1-4
V gene: TRBV18

CDR3 protein: CASSRGGLAGSYSYEQYF
CDR3 DNA: TGTGCCAGCAGCAGGGGGGGACTAGCGGGTTCCTACTCCTACGAGCAGTACTTC
D gene: TRBD2
clone size: NA
J gene: TRBJ2-7
V gene: TRBV9

CDR3 protein: CASSLVGGPAFF
CDR3 DNA: TGTGCCAGCAGCTTAGTGGGGGGGCCGGCTTTCTTT
D gene: NA
clone size: few
J gene: TRBJ1-1
V gene: TRBV11-2

CDR3 protein: CASRTLAGGGEQFF
CDR3 DNA: TGTGCCAGCAGGACGCTAGCGGGGGGGGGTGAGCAGTTCTTC
D gene: TRBD2
clone size: NA
J gene: TRBJ2-1
V gene: TRBV6-5

CDR3 protein: CASRPGTSVVDEQYF
CDR3 DNA: TGTGCCAGCAGACCCGGGACTAGCGTCGTCGACGAGCAGTACTTC
D gene: TRBD2
clone size: NA
J gene: TRBJ2-7
V gene: TRBV11-1

CDR3 protein: CASPGQLNTEAFF
CDR3 DNA: TGTGCTAGCCCGGGACAACTAAACACTGAAGCTTTCTTT
D gene: NA
clone size: NA
J gene: TRBJ1-1
V gene: TRBV6-5

CDR3 protein: CASSVKDAGGYTF
CDR3 DNA: TGTGCCAGCAGCGTAAAGGACGCGGGTGGCTACACCTTC
D gene: NA
clone size: NA
J gene: TRBJ1-2
V gene: TRBV9

CDR3 protein: CASSHRVAAHEQFF
CDR3 DNA: TGTGCCAGCAGCCACCGGGTTGCGGCCCATGAGCAGTTCTTC
D gene: NA
clone size: NA
J gene: TRBJ2-1
V gene: TRBV3-1/TRBV3-2

CDR3 protein: CATSDLFGRTGEICEQYF
CDR3 DNA: TGTGCCACCAGTGATTTGTTCGGAAGGACAGGGGAAATCTGCGAGCAGTACTTC
D gene: TRBD1
clone size: NA
J gene: TRBJ2-7
V gene: TRBV24-1

CDR3 protein: CASSPRLAGGNEQFF
CDR3 DNA: TGCGCCAGCAGCCCCAGACTAGCGGGGGGGAATGAGCAGTTCTTC
D gene: TRBD2
clone size: NA
J gene: TRBJ2-1
V gene: TRBV4-1

CDR3 protein: CASSMTVNTEAFF
CDR3 DNA: TGTGCCAGCAGCATGACAGTGAACACTGAAGCTTTCTTT
D gene: NA
clone size: NA
J gene: TRBJ1-1
V gene: TRBV6-5

CDR3 protein: CASSGGTSGSGYEQFF
CDR3 DNA: TGTGCCAGCAGCGGCGGGACTAGCGGGTCGGGCTATGAGCAGTTCTTC
D gene: TRBD2
clone size: few
J gene: TRBJ2-1
V gene: TRBV7-2